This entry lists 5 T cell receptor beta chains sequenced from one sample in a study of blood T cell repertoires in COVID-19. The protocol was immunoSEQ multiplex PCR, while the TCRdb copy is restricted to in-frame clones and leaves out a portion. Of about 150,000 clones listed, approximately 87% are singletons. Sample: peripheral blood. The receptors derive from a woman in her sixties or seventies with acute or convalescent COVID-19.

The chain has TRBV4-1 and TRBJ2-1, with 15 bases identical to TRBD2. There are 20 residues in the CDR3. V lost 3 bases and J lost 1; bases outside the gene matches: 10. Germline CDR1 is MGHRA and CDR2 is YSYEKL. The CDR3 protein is CASSHGAGLAGGRSYNEQFF. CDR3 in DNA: TGCGCCAGCAGCCACGGGGCGGGACTAGCGGGAGGCCGATCCTACAATGAGCAGTTCTTC.

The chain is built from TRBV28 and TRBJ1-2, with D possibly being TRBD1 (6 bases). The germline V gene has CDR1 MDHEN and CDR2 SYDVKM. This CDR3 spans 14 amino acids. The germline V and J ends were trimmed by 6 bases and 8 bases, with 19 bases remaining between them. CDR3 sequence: CASRPEGGAEGYTF. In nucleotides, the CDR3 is TGTGCCAGCAGACCAGAGGGGGGGGCGGAGGGCTACACCTTC.

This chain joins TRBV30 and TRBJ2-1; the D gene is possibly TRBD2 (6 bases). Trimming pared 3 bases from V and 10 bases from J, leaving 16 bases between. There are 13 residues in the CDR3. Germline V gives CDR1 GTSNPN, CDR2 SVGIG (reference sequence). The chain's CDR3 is CAWSGNGGGEQFF. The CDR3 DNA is TGTGCCTGGAGCGGTAACGGGGGTGGGGAGCAGTTCTTC.

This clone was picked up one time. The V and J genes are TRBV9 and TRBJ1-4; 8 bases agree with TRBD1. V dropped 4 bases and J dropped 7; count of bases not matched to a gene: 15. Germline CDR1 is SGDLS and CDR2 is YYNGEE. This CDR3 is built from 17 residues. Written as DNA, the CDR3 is TGTGCCAGCAGCTACGGGACAGGACCAGCTGTGGGTGAAAAACTGTTTTTT. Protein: CASSYGTGPAVGEKLFF.

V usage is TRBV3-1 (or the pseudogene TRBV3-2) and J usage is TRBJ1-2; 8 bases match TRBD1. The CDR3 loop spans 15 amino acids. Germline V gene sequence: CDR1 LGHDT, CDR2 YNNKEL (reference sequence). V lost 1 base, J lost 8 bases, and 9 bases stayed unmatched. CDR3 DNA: TGTGCCAGCAGCCAAGGGAACAGGGCAGGGGGCGGCTACACCTTC. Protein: CASSQGNRAGGGYTF.